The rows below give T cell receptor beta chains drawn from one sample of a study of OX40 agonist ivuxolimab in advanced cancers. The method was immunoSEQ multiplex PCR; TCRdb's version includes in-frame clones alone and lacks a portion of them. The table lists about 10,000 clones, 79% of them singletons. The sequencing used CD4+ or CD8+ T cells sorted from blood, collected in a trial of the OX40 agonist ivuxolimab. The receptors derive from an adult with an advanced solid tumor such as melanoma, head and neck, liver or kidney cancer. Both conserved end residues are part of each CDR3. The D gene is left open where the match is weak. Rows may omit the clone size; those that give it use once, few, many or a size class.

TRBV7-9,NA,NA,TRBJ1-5,TGTGCCAGCAGCCCAGGGACGGGCGGCAATCAGCCCCAGCATTTT,CASSPGTGGNQPQHF
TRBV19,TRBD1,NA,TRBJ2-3,TGTGCCAGTAGCCCCTCAGGGGACAGGGCACCAGATACGCAGTATTTT,CASSPSGDRAPDTQYF
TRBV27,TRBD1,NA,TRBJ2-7,TGTGCCAGCAGCCCCGGACAGGGGGTCTACGAGCAGTACTTC,CASSPGQGVYEQYF
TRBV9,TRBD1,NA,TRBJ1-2,TGTGCCAGCAGCGGAGAGACAGGGTGGAGTGATGGCTACACCTTC,CASSGETGWSDGYTF
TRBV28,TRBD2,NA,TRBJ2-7,TGTGCCAGCAGCGGGGTCCAAACTAGCGGGAGGGCCGACGAGCAGTACTTC,CASSGVQTSGRADEQYF
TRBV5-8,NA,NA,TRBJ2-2,TGTGCCAGCAGCTCGCGCAGGGAGGTCACCGGGGAGCTGTTTTTT,CASSSRREVTGELFF
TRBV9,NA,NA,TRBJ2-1,TGTGCCAGCAGCCCAAGGGCCGATACCAATGAGCAGTTCTTC,CASSPRADTNEQFF
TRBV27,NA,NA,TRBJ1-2,TGTGCCAGCAGCCGAACCGACCTGACAGGAGCTAACTATGGCTACACCTTC,CASSRTDLTGANYGYTF
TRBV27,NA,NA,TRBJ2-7,TGTGCCAGCAGTTTATCCCGGGACAACCTCTACGAGCAGTACTTC,CASSLSRDNLYEQYF
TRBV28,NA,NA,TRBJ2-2,TGTGCCAGCAGTTTAGGGCAGTACCGCACCGGGGAGCTGTTTTTT,CASSLGQYRTGELFF
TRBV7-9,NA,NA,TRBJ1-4,TGTGCCAGCAGCTTCGAGGCGGGGGGCCCTAATGAAAAACTGTTTTTT,CASSFEAGGPNEKLFF
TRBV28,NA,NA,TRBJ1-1,TGTGCCAGCAGCTTAAGGGGGACTGAAGCTTTCTTT,CASSLRGTEAFF
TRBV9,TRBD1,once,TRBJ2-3,TGTGCCAGCAGCGCACCGACAGGGGGCGGAACAGATACGCAGTATTTT,CASSAPTGGGTDTQYF
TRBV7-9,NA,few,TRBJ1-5,TGTGCCAGCAGCTTAGATCTGGGAACAGTTCAGCCCCAGCATTTT,CASSLDLGTVQPQHF
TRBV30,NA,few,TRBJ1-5,TGTGCCTGGGTTAATCAGCCCCAGCATTTT,CAWVNQPQHF
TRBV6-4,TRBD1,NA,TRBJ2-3,TGTGCCAGCAGTTTACAGGGGACAGATACGCAGTATTTT,CASSLQGTDTQYF
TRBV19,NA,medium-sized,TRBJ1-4,TGTGCCAGTAGTATTCGGCAGGGAAATGAAAAACTGTTTTTT,CASSIRQGNEKLFF
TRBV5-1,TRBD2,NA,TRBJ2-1,TGCGCCAGCAGCTTAACGGGGGGCTCCTACAATGAGCAGTTCTTC,CASSLTGGSYNEQFF
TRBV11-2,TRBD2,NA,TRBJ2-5,TGTGCCAGCAGCTTACCACTAGCGGGGGACCAAGAGACCCAGTACTTC,CASSLPLAGDQETQYF
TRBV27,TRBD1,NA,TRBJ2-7,TGTGCCAGCATTCCGGGACAGGGCCTATTGTCTTCCTACGAGCAGTACTTC,CASIPGQGLLSSYEQYF
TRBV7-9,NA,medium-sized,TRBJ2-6,TGTGCCAGCAGCTTAGCAGGCCAGGGCACTGGGGCCAACGTCCTGACTTTC,CASSLAGQGTGANVLTF
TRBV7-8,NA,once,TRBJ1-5,TGTGCCAGCAGCTTAGCAGGGGGCAATCAGCCCCAGCATTTT,CASSLAGGNQPQHF
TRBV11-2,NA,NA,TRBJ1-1,TGTGCCAGCAGCTTAGGGGTCAACACTGAAGCTTTCTTT,CASSLGVNTEAFF
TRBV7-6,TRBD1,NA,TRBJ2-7,TGTGCCAGCAGCCCCTATCCCGGGACAGGGGACTACGAGCAGTACTTC,CASSPYPGTGDYEQYF
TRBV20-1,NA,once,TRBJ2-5,TGCAGTGCTAGAACCGGGACCCAGTACTTC,CSARTGTQYF
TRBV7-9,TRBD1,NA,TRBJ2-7,TGTGCCAGCAGCTGGGCCTCGGGACAGGGCTCCTACGAGCAGTACTTC,CASSWASGQGSYEQYF
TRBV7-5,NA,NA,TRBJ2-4,TGTGCATACGGGGGGGCAGCCAAAAACATTCAGTACTTC,CAYGGAAKNIQYF
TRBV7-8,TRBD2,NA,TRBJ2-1,TGTGCCAGCAGCCTCGGGAGGGCCGACGAGCAGTTCTTC,CASSLGRADEQFF
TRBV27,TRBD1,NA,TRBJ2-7,TGTGCCAGCAGTTTATCAGTCGGACAGGGGTCCGAGCAGTACTTC,CASSLSVGQGSEQYF
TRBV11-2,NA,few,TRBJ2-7,TGTGCCAGCAGATCCTTTGGACTGCCCGCCCACGAGCAGTACTTC,CASRSFGLPAHEQYF
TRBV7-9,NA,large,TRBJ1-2,TGTGCCAGCAGCTCCGACAACCTCTATGGCTACACCTTC,CASSSDNLYGYTF
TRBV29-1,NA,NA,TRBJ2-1,TGCAGCGCGGGGGTAGACTTGAATGAGCAGTTCTTC,CSAGVDLNEQFF
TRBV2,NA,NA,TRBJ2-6,TGTGCCAGCAGCCAACGGGGGGCATCCCGTTCTGGGGCCAACGTCCTGACTTTC,CASSQRGASRSGANVLTF
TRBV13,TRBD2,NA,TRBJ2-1,TGTGCCAGCAGCTTAGGCGGGAGGGAGTACAATGAGCAGTTCTTC,CASSLGGREYNEQFF
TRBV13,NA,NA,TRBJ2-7,TGTGCCAGCAGCTTGGGGGACGCTCCCTACGAGCAGTACTTC,CASSLGDAPYEQYF
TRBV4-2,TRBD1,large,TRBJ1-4,TGTGCCAGCAGCGCGGGACAGGGTTTGGCTAATGAAAAACTGTTTTTT,CASSAGQGLANEKLFF
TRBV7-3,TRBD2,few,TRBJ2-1,TGTGCCAGCGGGACTAGCGGGTTCGATGAGCAGTTCTTC,CASGTSGFDEQFF